The sequence of this TCR beta chain was determined in a study of T-cell memory formation after mild COVID-19. One entry per CDR3 protein, called by TCRdb with MiXCR from the 5' RACE reads. The sample has more than 150,000 distinct CDR3 sequences; 11% are singletons. Germline CDR1 and CDR2: SQVTM and ANQGSEA. There are 12 residues in the CDR3. V gave up 4 bases and J gave up 2 bases, with 6 bases separating them. This clonotype has more than one count but fewer than ten. V and J are TRBV29-1 and TRBJ2-1; a weak D match, TRBD1 (5 bases). The sample was PBMCs or a T cell subset sorted from them (not recorded which). The receptor's source is a man younger than 35 who had mild COVID-19 (a few samples of this study predate the infection). Cell type and time point are not known. CDR3 bases: TGCAGCGTTGCGACAGCCTACAATGAGCAGTTCTTC. Residues: CSVATAYNEQFF.